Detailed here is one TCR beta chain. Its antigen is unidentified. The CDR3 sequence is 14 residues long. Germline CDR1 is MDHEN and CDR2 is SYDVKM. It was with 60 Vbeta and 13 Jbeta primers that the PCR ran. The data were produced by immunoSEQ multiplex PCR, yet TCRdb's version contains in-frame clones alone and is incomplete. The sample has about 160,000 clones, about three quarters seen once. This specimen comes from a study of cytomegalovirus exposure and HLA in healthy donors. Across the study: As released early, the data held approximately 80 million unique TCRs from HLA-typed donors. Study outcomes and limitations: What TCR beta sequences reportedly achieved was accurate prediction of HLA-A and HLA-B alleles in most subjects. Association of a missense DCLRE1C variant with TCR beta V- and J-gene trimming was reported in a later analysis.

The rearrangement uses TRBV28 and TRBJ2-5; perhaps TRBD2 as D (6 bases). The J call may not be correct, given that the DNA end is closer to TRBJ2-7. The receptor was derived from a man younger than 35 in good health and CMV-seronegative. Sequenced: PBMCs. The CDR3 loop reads CASTNSGAVYEQYF. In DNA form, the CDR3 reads TGTGCCAGCACCAATAGCGGTGCGGTCTACGAGCAGTACTTC.